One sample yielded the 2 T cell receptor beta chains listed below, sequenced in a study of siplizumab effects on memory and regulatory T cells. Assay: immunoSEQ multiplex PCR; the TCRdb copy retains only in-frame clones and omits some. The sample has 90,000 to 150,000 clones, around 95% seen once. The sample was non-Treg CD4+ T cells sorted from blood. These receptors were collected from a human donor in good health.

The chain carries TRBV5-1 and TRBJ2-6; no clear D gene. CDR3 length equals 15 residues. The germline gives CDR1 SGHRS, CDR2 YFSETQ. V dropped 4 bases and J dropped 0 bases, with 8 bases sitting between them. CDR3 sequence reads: CASSPQSSGANVLTF. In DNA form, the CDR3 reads TGCGCCAGCAGCCCTCAGAGCTCTGGGGCCAACGTCCTGACTTTC.

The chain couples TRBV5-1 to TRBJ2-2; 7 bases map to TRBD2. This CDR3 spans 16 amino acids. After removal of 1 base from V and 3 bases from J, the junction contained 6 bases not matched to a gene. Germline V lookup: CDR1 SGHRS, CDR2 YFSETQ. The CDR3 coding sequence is TGCGCCAGCAGCTTGTCCTCGCGGGGGTACACCGGGGAGCTGTTTTTT. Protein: CASSLSSRGYTGELFF.